Only a few counts were recorded for the clone carrying this T cell receptor beta chain. MiXCR, applied by TCRdb to the 5' RACE reads, yields one record per CDR3 protein. The sample includes 200,000 to 250,000 distinct CDR3 sequences, about 7.5% of them seen just once. This sample is drawn from a study of identical twins. V was cut by 4 bases and J by 5 bases, with 23 bases left in between. Germline-derived CDR1 and CDR2 are SEHNR and FQNEAQ (reference sequence). CDR3 length: 17 amino acids. This sample also appeared in a second study, on yellow fever vaccine responses in identical twins.

The sequenced sample consisted of memory (CD45RO+) T cells sorted from blood. The rearrangement uses TRBV7-9 and TRBJ2-5; D remains ambiguous. The receptor comes from a woman aged 18-35 years in good health. DNA of the CDR3: TGTGCCAGCAGCTGGATGGGGATCACAGTGGGCGCGGAGACCCAGTACTTC. Amino acid sequence: CASSWMGITVGAETQYF.